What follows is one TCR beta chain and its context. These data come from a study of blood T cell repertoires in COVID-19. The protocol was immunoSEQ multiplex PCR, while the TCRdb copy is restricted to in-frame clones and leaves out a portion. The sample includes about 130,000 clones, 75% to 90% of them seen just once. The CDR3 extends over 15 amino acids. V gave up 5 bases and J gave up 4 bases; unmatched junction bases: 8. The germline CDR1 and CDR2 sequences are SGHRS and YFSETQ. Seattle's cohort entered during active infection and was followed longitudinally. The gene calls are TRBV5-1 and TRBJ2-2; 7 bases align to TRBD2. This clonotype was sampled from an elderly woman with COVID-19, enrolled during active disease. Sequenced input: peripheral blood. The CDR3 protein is CASRPLGRGTGELFF. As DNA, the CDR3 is TGCGCCAGCAGACCATTAGGGAGGGGCACCGGGGAGCTGTTTTTT.